The sequence of this T cell receptor (beta chain) was determined in a study of blood T cell repertoires in COVID-19. The CDR3 contains 14 residues. Germline V gives CDR1 LGHNA, CDR2 YSLEER. Between the trimmed V and J ends, which lost 4 bases and 7 bases, there was a span of 16 bases. Per the authors' pipeline: Amplifying reference gene primers gave estimates of nucleated cell counts. TCRdb's table, derived via immunoSEQ multiplex PCR, lists solely in-frame clones and lacks some. Clone size and V and J calls were adopted from that table, with D and trimming inferred from the DNA. The sample records about 59,000 clones, 70% to 90% being singletons. This clone turned up a few times.

The sample was peripheral blood. The sequence was collected from a human donor in a cohort sampled during active COVID-19. This rearrangement joins TRBV4-3 to TRBJ1-1; D not certain. The CDR3 bases are TGCGCCAGCAGCCCTCATCGCGAGGGTGGTGAAGCTTTCTTT. Translating it yields CASSPHREGGEAFF.